This T cell receptor (beta chain) was captured in a study of T-cell reconstitution after alpha-beta-depleted transplantation in children. There are many counts of this clonotype. Antigen: not known. The TCRbeta library was prepared with unique molecular identifiers. TCRdb re-derived calls from the PCR reads in MiXCR, one entry per CDR3 protein. This repertoire shows over 150,000 distinct CDR3 sequences, 8.5% to 14% found once; its top ten account for roughly 13%. Whole-study findings and limits: Where some patients showed high TCRbeta diversity at day 60, it came from recipient T cells and thymic progenitors that had survived. It was newly produced T cells that mostly accounted for T-cell counts and diversity one year after transplant.

V trimming: 4 bases; J trimming: 0 bases; junction bases outside the gene matches: 2. CDR3 size: 14 residues. Germline CDR1 SGHVS, CDR2 FQNEAQ. The sequences come from PBMCs, collected before TCRalphabeta/CD19-depleted stem cell transplant. This chain uses TRBV7-8 with TRBJ1-2; TRBD1 agrees at 7 bases. The source of this sequence is a boy aged 2 to 9 with acute myeloid leukemia, due to receive a stem cell transplant. The CDR3 region has the DNA TGTGCCAGCAGCTACGGGACAGCTAACTATGGCTACACCTTC. Its protein product is CASSYGTANYGYTF. The full variable domain, its missing parts supplied by reference TRBV7-8 and TRBJ1-2, is GAGVSQSPRYKVAKRGQDVALRCDPISGHVSLFWYQQALGQGPEFLTYFQNEAQLDKSGLPSDRFFAERPEGSVSTLKIQRTQQEDSAVYLCASSYGTANYGYTFGSGTRLTVV.